In its sample, the clone carrying this T cell receptor (beta chain) was seen many times. The data originate from a study of T cells in Graves' hyperthyroidism and ophthalmopathy. V lost 3 bases and J lost 4, with 19 bases in between. The CDR3 runs 17 residues. TCR beta CDR3 sequences were amplified from RNA transcripts. The HTBI primer set was used in a first-round RT-PCR of the TCR CDR3. From the multiplex PCR reads, TCRdb called clonotypes with MiXCR, one entry per CDR3 protein. The sample includes hundreds of thousands of distinct CDR3 sequences, around 15% of them seen just once. Sequenced sample: blood. The chain links TRBV12-3 or TRBV12-4 to TRBJ2-1, with D possibly TRBD1 on 6 matching bases. This TCR was recovered from a woman aged 18-35 years with Graves' hyperthyroidism. The CDR3 is CASSLGLTGIGYNEQFF. The CDR3 nucleotides are TGTGCCAGCAGTTTGGGCCTAACAGGGATCGGGTACAATGAGCAGTTCTTC.